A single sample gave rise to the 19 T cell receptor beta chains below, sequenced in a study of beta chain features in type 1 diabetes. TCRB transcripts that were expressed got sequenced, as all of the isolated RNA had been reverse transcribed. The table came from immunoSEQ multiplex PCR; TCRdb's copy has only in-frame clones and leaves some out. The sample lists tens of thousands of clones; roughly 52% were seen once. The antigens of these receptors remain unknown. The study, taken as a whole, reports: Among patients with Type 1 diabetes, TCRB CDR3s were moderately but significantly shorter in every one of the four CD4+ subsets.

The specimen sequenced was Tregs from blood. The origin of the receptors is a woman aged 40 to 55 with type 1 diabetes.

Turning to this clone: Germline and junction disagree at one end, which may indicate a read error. This chain's CDR3 is CASSPAVSDTEAFF. CDR3 sequence (DNA): TGTGCCAGCTCACCGGCAGTTTCGGACACTGAGGCTTTCTTT. This chain links TRBV18 with TRBJ1-1; tentative D call: TRBD1 (5 bases). The CDR3 spans 14 residues. CDR1 and CDR2 from the germline V gene are KGHSH and LQKENI.

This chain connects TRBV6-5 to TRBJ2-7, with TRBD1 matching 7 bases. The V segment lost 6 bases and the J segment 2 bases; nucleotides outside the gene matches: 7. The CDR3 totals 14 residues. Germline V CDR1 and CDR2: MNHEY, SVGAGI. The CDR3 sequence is CASSRDRATYEQYF. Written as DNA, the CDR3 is TGTGCCAGCAGCCGAGACAGGGCCACCTACGAGCAGTACTTC.

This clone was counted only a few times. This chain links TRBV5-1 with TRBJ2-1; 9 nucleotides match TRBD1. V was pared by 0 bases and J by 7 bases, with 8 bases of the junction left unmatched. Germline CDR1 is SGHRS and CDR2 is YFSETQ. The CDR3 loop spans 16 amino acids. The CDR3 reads CASSLGSGTGRNEQFF. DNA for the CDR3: TGCGCCAGCAGCTTGGGGTCAGGGACAGGGAGAAATGAGCAGTTCTTC.

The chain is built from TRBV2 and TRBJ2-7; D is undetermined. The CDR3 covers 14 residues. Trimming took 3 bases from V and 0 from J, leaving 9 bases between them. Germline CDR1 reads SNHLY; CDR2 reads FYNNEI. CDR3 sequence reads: CASSDRPSSYEQYF. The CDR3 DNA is TGTGCCAGCAGTGACCGCCCGAGCTCCTACGAGCAGTACTTC.

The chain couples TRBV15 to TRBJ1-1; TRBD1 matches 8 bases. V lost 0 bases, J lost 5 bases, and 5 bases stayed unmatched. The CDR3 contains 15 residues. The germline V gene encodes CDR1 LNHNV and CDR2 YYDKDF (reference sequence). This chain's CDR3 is CATSRDLDRGTEAFF. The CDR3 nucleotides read TGTGCCACCAGCAGAGATCTCGACAGGGGTACTGAAGCTTTCTTT.

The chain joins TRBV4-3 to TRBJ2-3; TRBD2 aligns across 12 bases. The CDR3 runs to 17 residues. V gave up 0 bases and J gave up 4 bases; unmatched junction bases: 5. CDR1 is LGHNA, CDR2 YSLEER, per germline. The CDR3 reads CASSQDWASGRADTQYF. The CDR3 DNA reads TGCGCCAGCAGCCAAGATTGGGCTAGCGGGAGGGCAGATACGCAGTATTTT.

The chain's CDR3 is CASSQESGTYYNEQFF. DNA for the CDR3: TGTGCCAGCAGCCAAGAGAGCGGGACTTATTACAATGAGCAGTTCTTC. The chain has TRBV4-2 and TRBJ2-1; 7 bases align to TRBD2. The CDR3 runs to 16 residues. CDR1 is LGHNA, CDR2 YNFKEQ, per germline. The junction had 6 bases not matched to a gene; V was cut back by 0 bases and J by 4 bases.

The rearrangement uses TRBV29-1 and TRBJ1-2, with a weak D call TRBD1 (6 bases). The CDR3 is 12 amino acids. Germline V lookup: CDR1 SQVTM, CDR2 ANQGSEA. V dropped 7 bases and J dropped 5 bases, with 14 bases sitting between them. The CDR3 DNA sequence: TGCAGCGCCAGACAGGACTTATATGGCTACACCTTC. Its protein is CSARQDLYGYTF.

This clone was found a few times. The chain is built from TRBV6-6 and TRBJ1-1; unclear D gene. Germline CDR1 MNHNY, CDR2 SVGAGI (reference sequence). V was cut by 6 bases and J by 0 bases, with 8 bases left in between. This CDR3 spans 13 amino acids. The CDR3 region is CASRFHMNTEAFF. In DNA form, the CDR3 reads TGTGCCAGCAGGTTCCACATGAACACTGAAGCTTTCTTT.

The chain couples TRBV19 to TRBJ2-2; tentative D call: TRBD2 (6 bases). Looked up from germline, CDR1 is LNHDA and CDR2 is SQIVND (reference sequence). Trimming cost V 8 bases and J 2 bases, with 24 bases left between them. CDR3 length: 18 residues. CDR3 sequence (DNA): TGTGCCAGTCACAAAGTATCCCAAATTAGCGGAAACACCGGGGAGCTGTTTTTT. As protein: CASHKVSQISGNTGELFF.

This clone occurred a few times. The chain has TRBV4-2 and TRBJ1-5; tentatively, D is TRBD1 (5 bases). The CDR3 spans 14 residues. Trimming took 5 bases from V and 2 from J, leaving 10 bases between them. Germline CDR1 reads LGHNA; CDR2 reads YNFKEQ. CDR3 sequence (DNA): TGTGCCAGCAGCTTAACAGGAGGCAATCAGCCCCAGCATTTT. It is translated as CASSLTGGNQPQHF.

CDR3 nucleotides: TGTGCCAGCAGTCCCCTAGTGGCCAACGTCCTGACTTTC. Protein product: CASSPLVANVLTF. The rearrangement joins TRBV27 to TRBJ2-6; D is undetermined. The CDR3 has 13 residues. Deletions cut 5 bases from V and 6 bases from J, with 8 bases between. Per the germline V gene, CDR1 is MNHEY and CDR2 is SMNVEV (reference sequence). The full variable domain, its missing parts supplied by reference TRBV27 and TRBJ2-6, is EAQVTQNPRYLITVTGKKLTVTCSQNMNHEYMSWYRQDPGLGLRQIYYSMNVEVTDKGDVPEGYKVSRKEKRNFPLILESPSPNQTSLYFCASSPLVANVLTFGAGSRLTVL.

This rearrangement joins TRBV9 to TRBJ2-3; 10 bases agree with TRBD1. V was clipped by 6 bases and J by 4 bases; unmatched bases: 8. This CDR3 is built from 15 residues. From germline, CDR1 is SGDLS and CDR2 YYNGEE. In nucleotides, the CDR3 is TGTGCCAGCACCACCCGTGGACAGGGGGCAGATACGCAGTATTTT. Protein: CASTTRGQGADTQYF.

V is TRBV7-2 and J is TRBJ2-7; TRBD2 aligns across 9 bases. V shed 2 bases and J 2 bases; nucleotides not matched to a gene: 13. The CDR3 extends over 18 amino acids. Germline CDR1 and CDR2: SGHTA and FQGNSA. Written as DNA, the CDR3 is TGTGCCAGCAGCTTACTGGTCCGAGGGGCTAGCGGGACCTACGAGCAGTACTTC. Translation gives CASSLLVRGASGTYEQYF.

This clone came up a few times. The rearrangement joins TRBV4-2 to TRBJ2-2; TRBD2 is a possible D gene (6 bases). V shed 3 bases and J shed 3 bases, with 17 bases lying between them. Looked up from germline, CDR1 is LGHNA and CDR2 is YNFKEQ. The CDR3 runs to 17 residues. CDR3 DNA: TGTGCCAGCAGCCAGGGGAGGAACAGGTTCGACACCGGGGAGCTGTTTTTT. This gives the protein CASSQGRNRFDTGELFF.

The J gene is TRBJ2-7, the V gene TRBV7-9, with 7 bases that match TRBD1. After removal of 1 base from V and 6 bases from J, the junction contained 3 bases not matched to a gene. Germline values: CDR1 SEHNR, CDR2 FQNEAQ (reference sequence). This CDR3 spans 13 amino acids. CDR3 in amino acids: CASSLVGGGEQYF. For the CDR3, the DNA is TGTGCCAGCAGCTTAGTAGGGGGCGGCGAGCAGTACTTC.

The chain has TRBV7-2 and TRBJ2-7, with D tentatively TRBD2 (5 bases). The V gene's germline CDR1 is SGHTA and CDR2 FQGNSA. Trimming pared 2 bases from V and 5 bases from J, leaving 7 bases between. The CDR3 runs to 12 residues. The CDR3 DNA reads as TGTGCCAGCAGCTTAATGGGAGACGAGCAGTACTTC. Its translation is CASSLMGDEQYF.

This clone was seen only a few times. CDR3 residues: CASIGRRDYGYTF. CDR3 DNA: TGTGCCAGCATCGGCAGGAGGGACTATGGCTACACCTTC. This chain connects TRBV6-5 to TRBJ1-2, with D unresolved. Deletions cut 7 bases from V and 3 bases from J, with 12 bases between. This CDR3 has 13 residues. Germline V CDR1 and CDR2: MNHEY, SVGAGI.

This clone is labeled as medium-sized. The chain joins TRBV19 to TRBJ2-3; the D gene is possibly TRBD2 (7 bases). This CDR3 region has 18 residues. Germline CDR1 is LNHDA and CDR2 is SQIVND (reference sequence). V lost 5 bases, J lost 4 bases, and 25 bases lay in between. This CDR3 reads CASSREGGRGPIPDTQYF. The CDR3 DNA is TGTGCCAGTAGTCGCGAGGGGGGGAGGGGACCCATACCAGATACGCAGTATTTT.